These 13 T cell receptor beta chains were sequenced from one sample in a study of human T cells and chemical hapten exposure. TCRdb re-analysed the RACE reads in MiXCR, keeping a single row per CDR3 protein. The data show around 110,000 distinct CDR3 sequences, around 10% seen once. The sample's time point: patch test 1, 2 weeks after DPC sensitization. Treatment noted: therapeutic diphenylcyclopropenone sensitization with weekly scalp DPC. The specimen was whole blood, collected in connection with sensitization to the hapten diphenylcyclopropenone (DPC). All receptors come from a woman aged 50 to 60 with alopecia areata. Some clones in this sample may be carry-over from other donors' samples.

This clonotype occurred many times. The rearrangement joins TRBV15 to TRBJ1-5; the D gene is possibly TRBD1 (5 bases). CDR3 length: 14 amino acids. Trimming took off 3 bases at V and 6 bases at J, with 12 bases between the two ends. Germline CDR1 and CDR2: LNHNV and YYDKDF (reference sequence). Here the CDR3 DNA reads TGTGCCACCAGCAGCTATGGGGGTGCTCAGCCCCAGCATTTT. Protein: CATSSYGGAQPQHF. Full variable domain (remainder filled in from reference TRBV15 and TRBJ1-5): DAMVIQNPRYQVTQFGKPVTLSCSQTLNHNVMYWYQQKSSQAPKLLFHYYDKDFNNEADTPDNFQSRRPNTSFCFLDIRSPGLGDTAMYLCATSSYGGAQPQHFGDGTRLSIL.

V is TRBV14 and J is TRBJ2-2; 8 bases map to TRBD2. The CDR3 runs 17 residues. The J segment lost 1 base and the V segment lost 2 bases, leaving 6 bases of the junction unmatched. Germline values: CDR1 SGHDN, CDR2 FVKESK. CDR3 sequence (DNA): TGTGCCAGCAGCCAACCGCTCACTAGCGGGAACACCGGGGAGCTGTTTTTT. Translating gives CASSQPLTSGNTGELFF.

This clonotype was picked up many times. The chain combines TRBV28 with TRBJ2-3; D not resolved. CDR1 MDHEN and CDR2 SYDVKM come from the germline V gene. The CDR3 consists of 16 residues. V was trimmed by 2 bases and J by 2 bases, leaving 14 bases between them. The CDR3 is CASSLPGHPTTDTQYF. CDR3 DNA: TGTGCCAGCAGTTTACCGGGCCACCCGACCACAGATACGCAGTATTTT.

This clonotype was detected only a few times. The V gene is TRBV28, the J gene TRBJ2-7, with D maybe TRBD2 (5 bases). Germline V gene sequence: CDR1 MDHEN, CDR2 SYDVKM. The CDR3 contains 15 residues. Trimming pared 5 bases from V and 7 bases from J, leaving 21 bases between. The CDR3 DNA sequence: TGTGCCAGCAGTACGCGGACTCGTCGGGAAGGGGAGCAGTACTTC. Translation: CASSTRTRREGEQYF. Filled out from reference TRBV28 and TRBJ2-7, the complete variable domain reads DVKVTQSSRYLVKRTGEKVFLECVQDMDHENMFWYRQDPGLGLRLIYFSYDVKMKEKGDIPEGYSVSREKKERFSLILESASTNQTSMYLCASSTRTRREGEQYFGPGTRLTVT.

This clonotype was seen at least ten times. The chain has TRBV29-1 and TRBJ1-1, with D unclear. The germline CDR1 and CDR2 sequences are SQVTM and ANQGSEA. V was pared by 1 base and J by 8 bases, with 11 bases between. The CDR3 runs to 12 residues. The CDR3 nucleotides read TGCAGCGTTGAAGTCGGTAGGGCAGAAGCTTTCTTT. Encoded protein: CSVEVGRAEAFF.

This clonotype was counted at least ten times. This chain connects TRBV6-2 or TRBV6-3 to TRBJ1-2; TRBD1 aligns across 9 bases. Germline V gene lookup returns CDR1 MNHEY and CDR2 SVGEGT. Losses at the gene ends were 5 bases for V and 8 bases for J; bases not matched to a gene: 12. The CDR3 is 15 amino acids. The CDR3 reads CASSNPGTGSRGYTF. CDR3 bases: TGTGCCAGCAGTAACCCCGGGACAGGGAGTCGAGGCTACACCTTC.

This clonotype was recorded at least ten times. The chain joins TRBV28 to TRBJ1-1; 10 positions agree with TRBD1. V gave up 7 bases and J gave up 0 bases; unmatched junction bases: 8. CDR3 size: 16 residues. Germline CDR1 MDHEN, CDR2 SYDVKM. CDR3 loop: CASNPGQGIMNTEAFF. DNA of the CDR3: TGTGCCAGCAATCCGGGACAGGGGATAATGAACACTGAAGCTTTCTTT.

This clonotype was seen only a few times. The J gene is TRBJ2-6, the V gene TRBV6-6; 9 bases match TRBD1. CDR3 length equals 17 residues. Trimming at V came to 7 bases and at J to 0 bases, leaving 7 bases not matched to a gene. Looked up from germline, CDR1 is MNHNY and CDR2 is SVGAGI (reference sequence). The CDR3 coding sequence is TGTGCCAGCACTTGGGACAGGGTCCCCTCTGGGGCCAACGTCCTGACTTTC. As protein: CASTWDRVPSGANVLTF.

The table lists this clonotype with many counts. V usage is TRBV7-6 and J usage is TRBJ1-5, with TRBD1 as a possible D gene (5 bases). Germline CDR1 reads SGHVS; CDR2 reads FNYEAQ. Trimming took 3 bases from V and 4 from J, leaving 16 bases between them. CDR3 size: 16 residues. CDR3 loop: CASSFSPGEKNQPQHF. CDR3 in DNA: TGTGCCAGCAGCTTCTCGCCGGGGGAGAAGAATCAGCCCCAGCATTTT.

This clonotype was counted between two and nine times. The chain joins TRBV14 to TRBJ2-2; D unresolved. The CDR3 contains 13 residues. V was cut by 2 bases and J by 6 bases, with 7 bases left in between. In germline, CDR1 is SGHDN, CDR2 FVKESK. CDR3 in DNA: TGTGCCAGCAGCCAAATAGAGGCCGGGGAGCTGTTTTTT. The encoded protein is CASSQIEAGELFF.

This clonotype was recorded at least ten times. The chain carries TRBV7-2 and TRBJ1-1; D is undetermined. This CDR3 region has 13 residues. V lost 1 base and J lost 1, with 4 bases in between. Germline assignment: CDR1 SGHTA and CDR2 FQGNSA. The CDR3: CASSLDRNTEAFF. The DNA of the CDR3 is TGTGCCAGCAGCTTAGACAGGAACACTGAAGCTTTCTTT.

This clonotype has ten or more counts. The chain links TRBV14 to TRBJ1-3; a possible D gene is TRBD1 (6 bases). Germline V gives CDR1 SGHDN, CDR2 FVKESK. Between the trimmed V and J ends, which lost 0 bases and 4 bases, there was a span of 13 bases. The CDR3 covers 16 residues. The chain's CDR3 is CASSQERQGIGNTIYF. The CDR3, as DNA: TGTGCCAGCAGCCAAGAGAGGCAGGGGATCGGAAACACCATATATTTT.

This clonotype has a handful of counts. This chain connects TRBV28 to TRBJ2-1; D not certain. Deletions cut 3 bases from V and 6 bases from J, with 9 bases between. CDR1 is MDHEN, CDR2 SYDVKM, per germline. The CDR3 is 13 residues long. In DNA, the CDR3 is TGTGCCAGCAGTTTTTTGGCCCTCAATGAGCAGTTCTTC. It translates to CASSFLALNEQFF.